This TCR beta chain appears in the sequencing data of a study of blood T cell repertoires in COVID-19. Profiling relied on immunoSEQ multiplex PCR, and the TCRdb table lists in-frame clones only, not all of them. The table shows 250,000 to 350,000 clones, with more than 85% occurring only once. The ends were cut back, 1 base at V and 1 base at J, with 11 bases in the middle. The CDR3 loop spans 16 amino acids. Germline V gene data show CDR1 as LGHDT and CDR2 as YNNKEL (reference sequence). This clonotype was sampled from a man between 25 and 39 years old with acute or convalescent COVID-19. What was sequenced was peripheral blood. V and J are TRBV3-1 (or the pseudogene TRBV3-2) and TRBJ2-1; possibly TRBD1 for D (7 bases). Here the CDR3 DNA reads TGTGCCAGCAGCCAAGCCGCAGGGGGGTCCTACAATGAGCAGTTCTTC. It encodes CASSQAAGGSYNEQFF.